Following are 32 T cell receptor beta chains from one sample sequenced in a study of T cell responses to AZD1222 COVID-19 vaccine. Using immunoSEQ multiplex PCR, the repertoire was profiled, and TCRdb retains in-frame clones only, with some absent. The sample has roughly 110,000 clones, about 90% seen once. This sample comprised peripheral blood, obtained 28 days after the second AZD1222 dose. The receptors come from an adult who received the AZD1222 COVID-19 vaccine.

This clone was seen just once. The gene calls are TRBV6-5 and TRBJ2-2; 10 bases map to TRBD1. After removal of 7 bases from V and 4 bases from J, the junction contained 6 bases not matched to a gene. The germline gives CDR1 MNHEY, CDR2 SVGAGI. The CDR3 runs 15 residues. The CDR3 bases are TGTGCCAGCAAGGCTGGGACAGGGGTCACCGGGGAGCTGTTTTTT. Residues: CASKAGTGVTGELFF.

The V gene is TRBV14, the J gene TRBJ1-2; D gene unclear. Germline CDR1 and CDR2: SGHDN and FVKESK. The CDR3 is made up of 13 amino acids. V shed 2 bases and J shed 2 bases, with 6 bases lying between them. CDR3 nucleotide sequence: TGTGCCAGCAGCCAAAAGGTGAACTATGGCTACACCTTC. Protein sequence: CASSQKVNYGYTF.

The chain is built from TRBV21-1 and TRBJ2-6. TRBV21-1 is classified as a pseudogene. The CDR3 consists of 16 residues. Here the CDR3 reads CASSKAPDSGANVLTF. Written as DNA, the CDR3 is TGTGCCAGCAGCAAAGCTCCTGACTCTGGGGCCAACGTCCTGACTTTC.

The J gene is TRBJ1-2, the V gene TRBV19, with 7 nucleotides matching TRBD1. Germline V gives CDR1 LNHDA, CDR2 SQIVND (reference sequence). The length of the CDR3 is 13 residues. V shed 7 bases and J 4 bases; nucleotides not matched to a gene: 6. The CDR3 sequence: CASTPGTVYGYTF. The CDR3 DNA reads as TGTGCCAGTACCCCCGGGACAGTCTATGGCTACACCTTC. The entire variable domain, with the rest obtained from reference TRBV19 and TRBJ1-2, is as follows: DGGITQSPKYLFRKEGQNVTLSCEQNLNHDAMYWYRQDPGQGLRLIYYSQIVNDFQKGDIAEGYSVSREKKESFPLTVTSAQKNPTAFYLCASTPGTVYGYTFGSGTRLTVV.

This sequence joins TRBV5-5 and TRBJ2-2, with 9 bases aligning to TRBD1. J was trimmed by 5 bases and V by 4 bases; bases with no gene match: 6. The CDR3 is 15 residues long. The V gene's germline CDR1 is SGHKS and CDR2 YYEKEE (reference sequence). The CDR3: CASSRTGGDTGELFF. The CDR3 region has the DNA TGTGCCAGCAGCCGAACAGGGGGCGATACCGGGGAGCTGTTTTTT.

The chain is built from TRBV28 and TRBJ1-5; no firm D call. V was trimmed by 2 bases and J by 9 bases, leaving 14 bases between them. Germline CDR1 reads MDHEN; CDR2 reads SYDVKM. This CDR3 spans 14 amino acids. The CDR3 nucleotides read TGTGCCAGCAGTTTAGTTGGCGGAGCCAGGCCCCAGCATTTT. Translating gives CASSLVGGARPQHF.

This clone was detected once. The chain has TRBV6-5 and TRBJ2-7; D is possibly TRBD2 (5 bases). Germline V gene lookup returns CDR1 MNHEY and CDR2 SVGAGI. The CDR3 runs 16 residues. The V end was cut by 0 bases, the J end by 1 base, with 13 bases between. The CDR3 DNA reads as TGTGCCAGCAGTTACTCGGGAGCGACCTCATCCTACGAGCAGTACTTC. Its translation: CASSYSGATSSYEQYF.

This chain uses TRBV3-1 (or the pseudogene TRBV3-2) with TRBJ2-7, with D perhaps TRBD1 or TRBD2 (5 bases each). The V end was cut by 0 bases, the J end by 2 bases, with 8 bases between. The germline gives CDR1 LGHDT, CDR2 YNNKEL (reference sequence). This CDR3 contains 14 residues. CDR3 residues: CASSQDGGTYEQYF. CDR3 nucleotide sequence: TGTGCCAGCAGCCAAGATGGGGGAACCTACGAGCAGTACTTC.

The chain uses TRBV27 and TRBJ1-2, with no clear D. The germline V gene encodes CDR1 MNHEY and CDR2 SMNVEV (reference sequence). The V end lost 2 bases, the J end lost 8 bases, and 18 bases lay between the germline ends. The CDR3 loop spans 15 amino acids. In DNA form, the CDR3 reads TGTGCCAGCAGTTTAAATTCCGTGGGAATTGGAGGCTACACCTTC. The encoded protein is CASSLNSVGIGGYTF.

The rearrangement joins TRBV4-2 to TRBJ2-3; TRBD2 is a possible D gene (6 bases). Germline values: CDR1 LGHNA, CDR2 YNFKEQ. V lost 0 bases to trimming and J lost 8 bases, with 12 bases between them. The CDR3 has 14 amino acids. The CDR3 DNA reads TGTGCCAGCAGCCAAGACTCGGGAGCGGGTACGCAGTATTTT. Protein: CASSQDSGAGTQYF.

CDR3 sequence: CATTGEGNQPQHF. The DNA for the CDR3 is TGTGCCACCACAGGGGAGGGCAATCAGCCCCAGCATTTT. The chain combines TRBV10-3 with TRBJ1-5; 7 bases align to TRBD1. CDR3 length equals 13 residues. Germline CDR1 reads ENHRY; CDR2 reads SYGVKD. Trimming cost V 10 bases and J 2 bases; bases outside gene matches: 5.

The chain carries TRBV15 and TRBJ2-5; 8 nucleotides align to TRBD2. V was clipped by 1 base and J by 2 bases; unmatched bases: 9. Germline values: CDR1 LNHNV, CDR2 YYDKDF (reference sequence). This CDR3 is built from 17 residues. The CDR3 protein is CATSRGWRASGQETQYF. As DNA, the CDR3 is TGTGCCACCAGCAGAGGGTGGCGGGCTAGCGGGCAAGAGACCCAGTACTTC. Together with reference TRBV15 and TRBJ2-5, the CDR3 gives the full variable domain: DAMVIQNPRYQVTQFGKPVTLSCSQTLNHNVMYWYQQKSSQAPKLLFHYYDKDFNNEADTPDNFQSRRPNTSFCFLDIRSPGLGDTAMYLCATSRGWRASGQETQYFGPGTRLLVL.

The genes are TRBV12-3 or TRBV12-4 and TRBJ1-4, with D unclear. CDR3 length equals 12 residues. V dropped 1 base and J dropped 12 bases, with 9 bases sitting between them. The CDR3: CASSLGQVELFF. CDR3 DNA sequence: TGTGCCAGCAGTTTAGGACAAGTTGAACTGTTTTTT.

This chain links TRBV13 with TRBJ2-1, with D hard to call. The germline gives CDR1 PRHDT, CDR2 FYEKMQ (reference sequence). The CDR3 is made up of 13 amino acids. The V end lost 5 bases, the J end lost 8 bases, and 13 bases lay between the germline ends. The CDR3 loop is CASSQSRFDEQFF. The CDR3 DNA reads as TGTGCCAGCAGCCAGTCTAGATTCGATGAGCAGTTCTTC.

V and J are TRBV3-1 (or the pseudogene TRBV3-2) and TRBJ2-7; D uncertain. The CDR3 is 14 amino acids. The ends were cut back, 4 bases at V and 4 bases at J, with 14 bases in the middle. CDR1 and CDR2 (germline): LGHDT, YNNKEL (reference sequence). The CDR3 region is CASSPLPIVYEQYF. Written as DNA, the CDR3 is TGTGCCAGCAGCCCACTTCCAATCGTTTACGAGCAGTACTTC.

This clone has only one observation. The V gene is TRBV7-6, the J gene TRBJ2-1; a weak D match, TRBD1 (6 bases). CDR3 size: 15 residues. The germline V gene encodes CDR1 SGHVS and CDR2 FNYEAQ. Trimming shortened V by 3 bases and J by 6 bases, and 15 bases separated the two germline ends. This CDR3 reads CASSFMGAPGNEQFF. CDR3 nucleotide sequence: TGTGCCAGCAGCTTTATGGGGGCGCCCGGCAATGAGCAGTTCTTC.

The genes are TRBV6-5 and TRBJ1-1; D gene ambiguous. Between the trimmed V and J ends, which lost 6 bases and 2 bases, there was a span of 13 bases. The germline CDR1 and CDR2 sequences are MNHEY and SVGAGI. The CDR3 sequence is 14 residues long. The CDR3 bases are TGTGCCAGCAGGATGGAGATTCTAAACACTGAAGCTTTCTTT. It yields the protein CASRMEILNTEAFF.

The rearrangement links TRBV2 to TRBJ1-4, with D maybe TRBD1 (6 bases). The V and J ends lost 1 base and 8 bases respectively, with 14 bases between them. This CDR3 has 15 residues. From germline, CDR1 is SNHLY and CDR2 FYNNEI. The CDR3 coding sequence is TGTGCCAGCAGTGAAGTAGGGGGGCTTGGGGAAAAACTGTTTTTT. Encoded protein: CASSEVGGLGEKLFF.

The chain joins TRBV7-8 to TRBJ2-7; D uncertain. The CDR3 extends over 12 amino acids. V lost 1 base, J lost 5 bases, and 6 bases lay in between. Germline CDR1 and CDR2: SGHVS and FQNEAQ. This CDR3 is CASSLDGHEQYF. The DNA for the CDR3 is TGTGCCAGCAGCTTAGATGGCCACGAGCAGTACTTC.

The J gene is TRBJ1-1, the V gene TRBV4-1; 9 nucleotides align to TRBD1. V dropped 10 bases and J dropped 1; count of bases not matched to a gene: 4. CDR1 is MGHRA, CDR2 YSYEKL, per germline. This CDR3 is built from 13 residues. Here the CDR3 reads CATRQGGNTEAFF. The CDR3 bases are TGCGCCACCAGACAGGGGGGGAACACTGAAGCTTTCTTT.

The CDR3 DNA follows: TGTGCCAGCAGTCCGACAGGGAATAGGTATGGCTACACCTTC. Its translation is CASSPTGNRYGYTF. This rearrangement joins TRBV27 to TRBJ1-2, with TRBD1 matching over 7 bases. The CDR3 loop spans 14 amino acids. Germline lookup yields CDR1 MNHEY and CDR2 SMNVEV (reference sequence). V lost 5 bases to trimming and J lost 5 bases; unmatched junction nucleotides: 8.

This chain links TRBV6-5 with TRBJ1-1; the D gene is possibly TRBD1 (6 bases). The CDR3 spans 13 residues. Germline CDR1 reads MNHEY; CDR2 reads SVGAGI. V was shortened by 6 bases and J by 4 bases, with 12 bases between the two germline ends. Here the CDR3 DNA reads TGTGCCAGCAGAACGGGGGCAGCCACTGAAGCTTTCTTT. Translated, it gives CASRTGAATEAFF.

The chain combines TRBV7-6 with TRBJ2-1; perhaps TRBD1 as D (6 bases). The germline V gene has CDR1 SGHVS and CDR2 FNYEAQ. The CDR3 runs 15 residues. The V end was cut by 4 bases, the J end by 1 base, with 11 bases between. The CDR3 nucleotides read TGTGCCAGCAGCTCTCGACAGGCATCCTACAATGAGCAGTTCTTC. This codes for CASSSRQASYNEQFF. Complete variable domain (other parts from reference TRBV7-6 and TRBJ2-1): GAGVSQSPRYKVTKRGQDVALRCDPISGHVSLYWYRQALGQGPEFLTYFNYEAQQDKSGLPNDRFSAERPEGSISTLTIQRTEQRDSAMYRCASSSRQASYNEQFFGPGTRLTVL.

This clone was seen a single time. The chain joins TRBV5-1 to TRBJ2-1; 8 nucleotides match TRBD2. Germline-derived CDR1 and CDR2 are SGHRS and YFSETQ. The CDR3 has 16 amino acids. J was trimmed by 0 bases and V by 6 bases; bases with no gene match: 8. For the CDR3, the DNA is TGCGCCAGCAAAGGGGGTAGCGGGATCTCCTACAATGAGCAGTTCTTC. Encoded protein: CASKGGSGISYNEQFF.

The chain is built from TRBV7-2 and TRBJ1-5; possibly TRBD1 for D (5 bases). V was pared by 1 base and J by 9 bases, with 13 bases between. This CDR3 contains 14 residues. Germline CDR1 is SGHTA and CDR2 is FQGNSA. This CDR3 is CASSLGRGSRPQHF. The CDR3 nucleotides are TGTGCCAGCAGCTTAGGACGGGGCAGTAGGCCCCAGCATTTT. The full variable domain, in which reference TRBV7-2 and TRBJ1-5 provide the parts outside the CDR3, is GAGVSQSPSNKVTEKGKDVELRCDPISGHTALYWYRQSLGQGLEFLIYFQGNSAPDKSGLPSDRFSAERTGGSVSTLTIQRTQQEDSAVYLCASSLGRGSRPQHFGDGTRLSIL.

The V gene is TRBV28, the J gene TRBJ2-7, with 7 bases matching TRBD1. The V and J ends lost 9 bases and 4 bases, in that order; junction bases with no gene match: 9. This CDR3 contains 13 residues. Germline CDR1 is MDHEN and CDR2 is SYDVKM. The CDR3 here is CASWTGKNYEQYF. CDR3 nucleotide sequence: TGTGCCAGTTGGACAGGAAAAAATTACGAGCAGTACTTC. Looking up the rest from reference TRBV28 and TRBJ2-7 gives the full variable domain: DVKVTQSSRYLVKRTGEKVFLECVQDMDHENMFWYRQDPGLGLRLIYFSYDVKMKEKGDIPEGYSVSREKKERFSLILESASTNQTSMYLCASWTGKNYEQYFGPGTRLTVT.

The chain carries TRBV19 and TRBJ1-2; D gene unclear. There are 14 residues in the CDR3. The germline CDR1 and CDR2 sequences are LNHDA and SQIVND (reference sequence). Trimming pared 4 bases from V and 4 bases from J, leaving 13 bases between. The chain's CDR3 is CASSSTGNPYGYTF. CDR3 DNA: TGTGCCAGTAGTAGCACGGGAAACCCCTATGGCTACACCTTC.

The chain couples TRBV19 to TRBJ2-1, with 9 bases identical to TRBD1. This CDR3 region has 16 residues. From germline, CDR1 is LNHDA and CDR2 SQIVND (reference sequence). Losses at the gene ends were 2 bases for V and 2 bases for J; bases not matched to a gene: 4. The CDR3 DNA reads TGTGCCAGTAGTATATCAGGGACAGGGCCCTACAATGAGCAGTTCTTC. Amino acids: CASSISGTGPYNEQFF.

The chain uses TRBV12-3 or TRBV12-4 and TRBJ1-2; D call uncertain. CDR3 length: 10 amino acids. The ends were cut back, 3 bases at V and 14 bases at J, with 10 bases in the middle. CDR3 residues: CASSFGLLTF. CDR3 DNA sequence: TGTGCCAGCAGTTTCGGACTTCTTACCTTC.

The chain couples TRBV3-1 (or the pseudogene TRBV3-2) to TRBJ1-3, with D possibly TRBD1 on 5 matching bases. V was pared by 1 base and J by 4 bases, with 11 bases between. The CDR3 is 15 amino acids. From germline, CDR1 is LGHDT and CDR2 YNNKEL (reference sequence). The CDR3, as DNA: TGTGCCAGCAGCCAAGCCGGGACTTTAGGAAACACCATATATTTT. The encoded protein is CASSQAGTLGNTIYF.

The chain's CDR3 is CASSFGRGRKGSEKLFF. The CDR3 DNA follows: TGTGCCAGCAGCTTCGGCAGGGGGCGGAAGGGGAGTGAAAAACTGTTTTTT. V usage is TRBV5-4 and J usage is TRBJ1-4; 8 bases agree with TRBD1. The CDR3 runs 17 residues. V shed 2 bases and J 7 bases; nucleotides not matched to a gene: 13. Germline CDR1 and CDR2: SGHNT and YYREEE (reference sequence).

The V call is TRBV6-1, the J call TRBJ1-1, with D unresolved. The V gene's germline CDR1 is MNHNS and CDR2 SASEGT. This CDR3 spans 14 amino acids. Trimming removed 6 bases at V and 6 bases at J, with 17 bases between. The CDR3 region has the DNA TGTGCCAGCAGACCTTATACAGAAATGGCTGAAGCTTTCTTT. Encoded protein: CASRPYTEMAEAFF.